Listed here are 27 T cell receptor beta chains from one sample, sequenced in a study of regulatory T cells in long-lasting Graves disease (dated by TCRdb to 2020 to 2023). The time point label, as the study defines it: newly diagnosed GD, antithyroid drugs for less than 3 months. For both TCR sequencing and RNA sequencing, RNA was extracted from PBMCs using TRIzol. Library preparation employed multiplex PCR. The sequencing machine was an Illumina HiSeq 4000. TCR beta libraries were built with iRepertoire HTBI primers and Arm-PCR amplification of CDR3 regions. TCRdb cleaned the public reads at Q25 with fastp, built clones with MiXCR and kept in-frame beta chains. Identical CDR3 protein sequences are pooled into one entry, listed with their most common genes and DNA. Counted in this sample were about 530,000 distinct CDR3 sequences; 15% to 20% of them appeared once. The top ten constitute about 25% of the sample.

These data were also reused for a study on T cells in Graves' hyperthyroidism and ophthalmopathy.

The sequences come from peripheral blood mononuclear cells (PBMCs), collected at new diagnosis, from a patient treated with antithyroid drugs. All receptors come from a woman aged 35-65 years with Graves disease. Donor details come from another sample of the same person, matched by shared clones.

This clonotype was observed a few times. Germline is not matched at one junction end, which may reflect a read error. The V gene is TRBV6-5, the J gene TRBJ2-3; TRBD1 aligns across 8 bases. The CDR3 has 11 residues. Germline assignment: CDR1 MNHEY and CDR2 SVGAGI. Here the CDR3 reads CASSSGTGTDF. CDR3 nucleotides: TGTGCCAGCAGTTCCGGGACAGGCACGGATTTT.

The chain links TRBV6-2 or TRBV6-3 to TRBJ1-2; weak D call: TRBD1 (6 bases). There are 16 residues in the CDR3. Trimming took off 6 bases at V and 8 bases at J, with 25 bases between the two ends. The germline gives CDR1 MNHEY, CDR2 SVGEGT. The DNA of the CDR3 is TGTGCCAGCAGCCCCGACTGGACAGTCATCGTATGGGGCTACACCTTC. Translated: CASSPDWTVIVWGYTF.

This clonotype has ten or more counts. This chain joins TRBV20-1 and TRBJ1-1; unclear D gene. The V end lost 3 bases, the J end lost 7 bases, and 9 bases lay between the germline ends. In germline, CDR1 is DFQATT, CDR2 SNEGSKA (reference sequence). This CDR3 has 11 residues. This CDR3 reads CSASESYEAFF. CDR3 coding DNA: TGCAGTGCTAGCGAGTCATATGAAGCTTTCTTT.

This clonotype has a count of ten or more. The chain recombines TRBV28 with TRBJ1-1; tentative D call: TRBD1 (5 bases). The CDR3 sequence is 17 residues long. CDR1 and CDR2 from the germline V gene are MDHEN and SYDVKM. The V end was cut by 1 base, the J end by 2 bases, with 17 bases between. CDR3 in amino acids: CASSLLTGSRANTEAFF. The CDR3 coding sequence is TGTGCCAGCAGTTTATTGACGGGCTCCAGGGCCAACACTGAAGCTTTCTTT.

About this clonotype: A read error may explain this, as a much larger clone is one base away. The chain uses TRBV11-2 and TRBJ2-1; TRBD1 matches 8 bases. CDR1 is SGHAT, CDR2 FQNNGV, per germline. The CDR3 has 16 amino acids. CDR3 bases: TGTGTCAGCAGCACTTGGACAGGGAGCTCCTACAATGAGCAGTTCTTC. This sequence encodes CVSSTWTGSSYNEQFF. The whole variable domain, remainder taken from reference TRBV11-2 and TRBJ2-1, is EAGVAQSPRYKIIEKRQSVAFWCNPISGHATLYWYQQILGQGPKLLIQFQNNGVVDDSQLPKDRFSAERLKGVDSTLKIQPAKLEDSAVYLCVSSTWTGSSYNEQFFGPGTRLTVL.

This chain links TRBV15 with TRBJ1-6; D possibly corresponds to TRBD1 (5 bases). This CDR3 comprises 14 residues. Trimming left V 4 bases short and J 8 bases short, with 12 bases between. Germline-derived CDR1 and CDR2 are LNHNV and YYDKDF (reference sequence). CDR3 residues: CATSKHRGDSPLHF. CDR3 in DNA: TGTGCCACCAGCAAACACCGGGGGGATTCACCCCTCCACTTT. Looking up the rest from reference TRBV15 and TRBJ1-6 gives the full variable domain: DAMVIQNPRYQVTQFGKPVTLSCSQTLNHNVMYWYQQKSSQAPKLLFHYYDKDFNNEADTPDNFQSRRPNTSFCFLDIRSPGLGDTAMYLCATSKHRGDSPLHFGNGTRLTVT.

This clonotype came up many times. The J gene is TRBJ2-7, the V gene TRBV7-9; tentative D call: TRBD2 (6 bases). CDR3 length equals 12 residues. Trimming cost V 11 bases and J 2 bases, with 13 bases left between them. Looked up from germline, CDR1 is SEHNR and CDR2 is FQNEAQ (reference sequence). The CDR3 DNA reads TGTGCCTCGGCGGGGTACACCTACGAGCAGTACTTC. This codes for CASAGYTYEQYF.

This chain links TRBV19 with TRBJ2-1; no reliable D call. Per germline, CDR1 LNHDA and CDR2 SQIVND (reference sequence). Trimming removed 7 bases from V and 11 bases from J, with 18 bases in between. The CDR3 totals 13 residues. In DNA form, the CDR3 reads TGTGCCAGTAAAGAGGACGGAATACCCAAGCAGTTCTTC. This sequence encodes CASKEDGIPKQFF.

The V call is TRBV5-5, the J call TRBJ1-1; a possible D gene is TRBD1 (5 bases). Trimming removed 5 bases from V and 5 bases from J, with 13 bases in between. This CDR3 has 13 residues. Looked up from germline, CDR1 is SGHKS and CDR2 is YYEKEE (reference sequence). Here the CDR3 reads CASRGPWGTEAFF. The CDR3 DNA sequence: TGTGCCAGCAGGGGACCCTGGGGGACTGAAGCTTTCTTT.

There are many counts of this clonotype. The CDR3 protein is CAWAYPPRTDTQYF. The CDR3 DNA is TGTGCCTGGGCCTACCCCCCTAGAACAGATACGCAGTATTTT. The J gene is TRBJ2-3, the V gene TRBV30; D is unresolved. The CDR3 consists of 14 residues. Germline V gives CDR1 GTSNPN, CDR2 SVGIG (reference sequence). V gave up 5 bases and J gave up 3 bases, with 15 bases separating them.

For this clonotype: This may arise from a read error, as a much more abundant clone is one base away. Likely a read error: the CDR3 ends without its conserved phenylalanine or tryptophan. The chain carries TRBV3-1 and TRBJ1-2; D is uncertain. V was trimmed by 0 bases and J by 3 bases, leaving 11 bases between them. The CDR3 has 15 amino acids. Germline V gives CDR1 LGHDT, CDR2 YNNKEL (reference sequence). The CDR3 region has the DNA TGTGCCAGCAGCCAAGATCGGGAAGGGTACTATGGCTACACCCTC. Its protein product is CASSQDREGYYGYTL.

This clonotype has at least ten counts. The CDR3 sequence is CASSPTVNYGYTF. The CDR3 DNA is TGTGCCAGCAGCCCTACAGTTAACTATGGCTACACCTTC. The V call is TRBV7-3, the J call TRBJ1-2; the D is unclear. The CDR3 runs 13 residues. Trimming removed 5 bases at V and 1 base at J, with 8 bases between. Germline V gene sequence: CDR1 SGHTA, CDR2 FQGTGA.

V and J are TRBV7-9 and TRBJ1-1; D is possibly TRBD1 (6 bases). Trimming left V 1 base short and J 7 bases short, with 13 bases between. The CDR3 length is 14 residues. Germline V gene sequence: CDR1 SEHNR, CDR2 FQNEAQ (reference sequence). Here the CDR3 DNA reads TGTGCCAGCAGCTTAGGACAGGCCGAGGGTGAAGCTTTCTTT. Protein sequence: CASSLGQAEGEAFF.

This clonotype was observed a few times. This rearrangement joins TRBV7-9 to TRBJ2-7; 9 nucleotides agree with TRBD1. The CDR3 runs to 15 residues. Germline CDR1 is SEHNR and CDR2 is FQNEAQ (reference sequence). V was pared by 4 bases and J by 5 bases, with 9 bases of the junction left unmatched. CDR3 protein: CASSSNLQGADEQYF. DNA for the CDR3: TGTGCCAGCAGCTCGAATCTACAGGGGGCTGACGAGCAGTACTTC.

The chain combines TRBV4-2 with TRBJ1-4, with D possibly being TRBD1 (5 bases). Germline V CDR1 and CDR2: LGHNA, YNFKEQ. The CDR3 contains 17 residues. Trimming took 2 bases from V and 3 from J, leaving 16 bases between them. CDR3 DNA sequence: TGTGCCAGCAGCCAATGGGCGGGGGAGGGAGCTAATGAAAAACTGTTTTTT. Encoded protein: CASSQWAGEGANEKLFF.

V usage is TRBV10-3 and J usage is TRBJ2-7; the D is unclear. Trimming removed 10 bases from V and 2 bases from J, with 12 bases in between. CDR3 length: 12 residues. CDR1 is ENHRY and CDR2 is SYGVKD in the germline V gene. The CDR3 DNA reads TGTGCCACTTCCGGGCCCACCTACGAGCAGTACTTC. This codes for CATSGPTYEQYF.

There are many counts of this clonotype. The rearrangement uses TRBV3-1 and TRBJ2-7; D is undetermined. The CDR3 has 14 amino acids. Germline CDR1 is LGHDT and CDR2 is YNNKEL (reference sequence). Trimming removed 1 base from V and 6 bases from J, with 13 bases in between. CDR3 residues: CASSQVAALGEQYF. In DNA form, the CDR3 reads TGTGCCAGCAGCCAAGTTGCGGCCTTAGGCGAGCAGTACTTC.

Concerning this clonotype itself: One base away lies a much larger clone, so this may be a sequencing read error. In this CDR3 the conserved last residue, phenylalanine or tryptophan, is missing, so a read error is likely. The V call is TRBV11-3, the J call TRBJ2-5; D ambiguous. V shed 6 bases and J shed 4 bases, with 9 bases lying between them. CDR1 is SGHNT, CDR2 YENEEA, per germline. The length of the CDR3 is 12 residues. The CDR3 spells CASRQVGETQYL. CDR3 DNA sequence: TGTGCCAGCAGACAAGTTGGAGAGACCCAGTACCTC.

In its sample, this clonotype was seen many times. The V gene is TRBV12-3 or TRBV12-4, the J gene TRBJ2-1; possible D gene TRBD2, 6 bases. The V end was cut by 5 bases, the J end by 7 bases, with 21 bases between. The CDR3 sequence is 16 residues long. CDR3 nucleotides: TGTGCCAGCAGTCCCCCTCTAGGTGGGGGGAATAATGAGCAGTTCTTC. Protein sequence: CASSPPLGGGNNEQFF.

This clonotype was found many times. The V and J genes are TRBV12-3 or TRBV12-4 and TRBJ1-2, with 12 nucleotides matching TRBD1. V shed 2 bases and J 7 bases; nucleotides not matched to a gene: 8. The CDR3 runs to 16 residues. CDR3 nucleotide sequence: TGTGCCAGCAGTTTAATCGGGACAGGGGGCGTCGGTGGCTACACCTTC. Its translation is CASSLIGTGGVGGYTF.

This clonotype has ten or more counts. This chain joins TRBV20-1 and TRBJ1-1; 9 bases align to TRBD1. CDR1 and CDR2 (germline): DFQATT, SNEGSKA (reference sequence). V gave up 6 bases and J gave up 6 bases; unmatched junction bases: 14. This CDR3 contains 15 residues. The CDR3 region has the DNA TGCAGTGCCTATAGCCCACAGGGGGCCTCGTCTGAAGCTTTCTTT. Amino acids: CSAYSPQGASSEAFF.

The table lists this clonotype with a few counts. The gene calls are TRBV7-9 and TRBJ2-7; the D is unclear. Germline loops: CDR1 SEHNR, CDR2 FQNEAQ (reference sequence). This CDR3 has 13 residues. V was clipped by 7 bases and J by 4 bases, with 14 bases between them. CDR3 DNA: TGTGCCAGCACCCGAGACACGGAATACGAGCAGTACTTC. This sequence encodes CASTRDTEYEQYF.

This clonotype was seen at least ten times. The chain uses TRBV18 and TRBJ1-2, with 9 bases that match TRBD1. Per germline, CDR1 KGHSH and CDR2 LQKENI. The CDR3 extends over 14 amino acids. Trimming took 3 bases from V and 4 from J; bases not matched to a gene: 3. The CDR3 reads CASSPTTGGYGYTF. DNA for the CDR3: TGTGCCAGCTCACCGACGACAGGGGGCTATGGCTACACCTTC.

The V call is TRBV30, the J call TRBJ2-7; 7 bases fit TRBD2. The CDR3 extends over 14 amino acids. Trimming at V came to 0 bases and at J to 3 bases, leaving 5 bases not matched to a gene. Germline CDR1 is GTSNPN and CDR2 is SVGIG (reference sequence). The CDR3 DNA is TGTGCCTGGAGTGTGAGCGGGGCGATCTACGAGCAGTACTTC. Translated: CAWSVSGAIYEQYF.

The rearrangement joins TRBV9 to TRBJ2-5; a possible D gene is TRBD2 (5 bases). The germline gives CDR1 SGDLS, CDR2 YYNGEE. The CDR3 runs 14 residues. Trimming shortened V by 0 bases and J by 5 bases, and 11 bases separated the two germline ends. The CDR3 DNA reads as TGTGCCAGCAGCGTAGATGGAGGCGGGGAGACCCAGTACTTC. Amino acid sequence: CASSVDGGGETQYF.

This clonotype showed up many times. The chain's CDR3 is CASSVQPNSPLHF. The DNA of the CDR3 is TGTGCCAGCAGTGTACAGCCGAATTCACCCCTCCACTTT. The rearrangement links TRBV2 to TRBJ1-6; D gene ambiguous. The germline V gene encodes CDR1 SNHLY and CDR2 FYNNEI. V lost 4 bases, J lost 7 bases, and 8 bases lay in between. The CDR3 loop spans 13 amino acids.

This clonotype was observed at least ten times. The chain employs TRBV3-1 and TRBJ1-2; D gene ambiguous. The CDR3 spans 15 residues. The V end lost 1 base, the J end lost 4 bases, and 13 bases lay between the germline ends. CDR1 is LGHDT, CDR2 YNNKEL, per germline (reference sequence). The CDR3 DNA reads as TGTGCCAGCAGCCAAGCAAGGTCTGCACCCTATGGCTACACCTTC. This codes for CASSQARSAPYGYTF.